What follows are 10 T cell receptor beta chains derived from one specimen sequenced in a study of post-analysis software for immune sequencing data. Notes on the study in general: Five or six TRBV segments, TRBV5-6, TRBV5-1 and TRBV20-1 among them, were found more frequent in patients than controls.

Unique molecular identifiers had been added to the TCR beta cDNA libraries. Using its own MiXCR run on the PCR reads, TCRdb lists one record per CDR3 protein. The sample lists hundreds of thousands of distinct CDR3 sequences, approximately 30% occurring once. For these TCRs, the target antigens are not known. Sequenced sample: blood. These receptors were taken from a girl aged 10-17 years with multiple sclerosis.

The CDR3 is CAIGRQEAFF. In DNA, the CDR3 is TGTGCCATCGGACGGCAGGAAGCTTTCTTT. The chain is built from TRBV2 and TRBJ1-1; D gene uncertain. CDR3 length: 10 amino acids. Trimming stripped 10 bases from V and 8 bases from J, with 11 bases between. Germline V lookup: CDR1 SNHLY, CDR2 FYNNEI. Combining the CDR3 with reference TRBV2 and TRBJ1-1 gives the whole variable domain EPEVTQTPSHQVTQMGQEVILRCVPISNHLYFYWYRQILGQKVEFLVSFYNNEISEKSEIFDDQFSVERPDGSNFTLKIRSTKLEDSAMYFCAIGRQEAFFGQGTRLTVV.

Concerning this clonotype: This may arise from a read error, as a much more abundant clone is one base away. The chain carries TRBV10-3 and TRBJ2-5, with no clear D. Trimming pared 6 bases from V and 4 bases from J, leaving 12 bases between. The V gene's germline CDR1 is ENHRY and CDR2 SYGVKD. The CDR3 totals 13 residues. CDR3 nucleotide sequence: TGTGCCATCAGAATGAGGCAATCAGAGACCCAGTACTTC. Translated, it gives CAIRMRQSETQYF.

The genes are TRBV7-9 and TRBJ2-1; D is unclear. Trimming left V 1 base short and J 4 bases short, with 5 bases between. Per the germline V gene, CDR1 is SEHNR and CDR2 is FQNEAQ (reference sequence). CDR3 length: 13 residues. Here the CDR3 reads CASSLELYNEQFF. In nucleotides, the CDR3 is TGTGCCAGCAGCTTAGAGCTGTACAATGAGCAGTTCTTC.

This chain links TRBV20-1 with TRBJ2-5; 10 nucleotides line up with TRBD2. This CDR3 is 15 amino acids long. The V gene's germline CDR1 is DFQATT and CDR2 SNEGSKA (reference sequence). V trimming: 1 base; J trimming: 5 bases; junction bases outside the gene matches: 7. In DNA, the CDR3 is TGCAGTGCTAGAGTGTCTAGCGGGAGTGGGGAGACCCAGTACTTC. Translated, it gives CSARVSSGSGETQYF.

Comment on this clonotype: A junction end diverges from the germline sequence, so it may reflect a read error. The V gene is TRBV20-1, the J gene TRBJ2-1, with unresolved D. This CDR3 contains 13 residues. CDR1 and CDR2 (germline): DFQATT, SNEGSKA (reference sequence). The CDR3 loop reads CSYSIAPYSEQFF. CDR3 DNA: TGCAGTTATTCGATAGCCCCGTACAGTGAGCAGTTCTTC.

This clonotype has more than one count but fewer than ten. This rearrangement joins TRBV12-3 or TRBV12-4 to TRBJ2-7; the D is unclear. The CDR3 covers 13 residues. V lost 6 bases, J lost 5 bases, and 14 bases lay in between. The CDR3 DNA sequence: TGTGCCAGCAGCCCCCGGGCATGGGACGAGCAGTACTTC. This codes for CASSPRAWDEQYF.

The gene calls are TRBV14 and TRBJ1-1, with D uncertain. Trimming took 0 bases from V and 0 from J, leaving 23 bases between them. The length of the CDR3 is 20 residues. Germline V lookup: CDR1 SGHDN, CDR2 FVKESK. DNA for the CDR3: TGTGCCAGCAGCCAAGAATGGTTGGGCCAGGCCGGCGGGATGAACACTGAAGCTTTCTTT. This translates into CASSQEWLGQAGGMNTEAFF.

The chain couples TRBV20-1 to TRBJ1-4, with TRBD1 as a possible D gene (5 bases). Germline V gene data show CDR1 as DFQATT and CDR2 as SNEGSKA (reference sequence). This CDR3 has 15 residues. V gave up 4 bases and J gave up 5 bases, with 17 bases separating them. CDR3 in amino acids: CSANVYGPGNEKLFF. The CDR3 DNA is TGCAGTGCTAACGTCTACGGGCCAGGGAATGAAAAACTGTTTTTT.

This chain links TRBV28 with TRBJ1-2; 7 bases align to TRBD1. The CDR3 sequence is 13 residues long. V shed 8 bases and J 2 bases; nucleotides not matched to a gene: 5. The germline V gene encodes CDR1 MDHEN and CDR2 SYDVKM. The CDR3 region has the DNA TGTGCCAGCTTCAGGGGGGGCAACTATGGCTACACCTTC. It specifies CASFRGGNYGYTF.

This clonotype has a handful of counts. The rearrangement joins TRBV29-1 to TRBJ2-7, with 8 bases aligning to TRBD2. V trimming: 4 bases; J trimming: 4 bases; junction bases outside the gene matches: 9. The CDR3 totals 14 residues. Germline values: CDR1 SQVTM, CDR2 ANQGSEA. This CDR3 reads CSVGLAGLSYEQYF. The DNA for the CDR3 is TGCAGCGTTGGTCTAGCGGGTCTAAGTTACGAGCAGTACTTC.